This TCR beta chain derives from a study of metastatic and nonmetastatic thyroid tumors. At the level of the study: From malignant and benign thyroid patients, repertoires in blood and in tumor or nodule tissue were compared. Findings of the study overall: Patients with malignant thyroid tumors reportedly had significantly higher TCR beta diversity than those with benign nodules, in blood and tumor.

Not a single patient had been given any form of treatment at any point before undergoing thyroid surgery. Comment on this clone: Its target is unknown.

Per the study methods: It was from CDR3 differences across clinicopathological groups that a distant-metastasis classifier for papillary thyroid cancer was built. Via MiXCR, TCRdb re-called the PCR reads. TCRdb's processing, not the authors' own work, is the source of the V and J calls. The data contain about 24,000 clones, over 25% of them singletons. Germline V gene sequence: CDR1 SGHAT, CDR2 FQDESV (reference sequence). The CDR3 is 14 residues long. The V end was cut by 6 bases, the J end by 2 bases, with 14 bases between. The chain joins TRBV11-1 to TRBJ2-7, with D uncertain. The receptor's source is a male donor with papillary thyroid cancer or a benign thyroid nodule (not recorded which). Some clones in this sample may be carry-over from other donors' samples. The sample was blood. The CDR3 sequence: CASSPNRIAYEQYF. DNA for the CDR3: TGTGCCAGCAGTCCGAACAGAATCGCCTACGAGCAGTACTTC.